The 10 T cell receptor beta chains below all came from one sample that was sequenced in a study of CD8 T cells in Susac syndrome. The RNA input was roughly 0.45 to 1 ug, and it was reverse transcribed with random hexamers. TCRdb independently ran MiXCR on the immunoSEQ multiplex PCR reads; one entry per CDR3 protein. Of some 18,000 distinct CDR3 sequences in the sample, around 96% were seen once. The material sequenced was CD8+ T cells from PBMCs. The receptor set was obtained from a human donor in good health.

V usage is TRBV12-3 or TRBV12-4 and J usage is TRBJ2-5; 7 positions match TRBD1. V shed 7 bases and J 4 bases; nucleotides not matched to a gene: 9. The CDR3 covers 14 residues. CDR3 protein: CASTETGDRETQYF. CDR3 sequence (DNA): TGTGCCAGCACTGAAACAGGGGATAGAGAGACCCAGTACTTC.

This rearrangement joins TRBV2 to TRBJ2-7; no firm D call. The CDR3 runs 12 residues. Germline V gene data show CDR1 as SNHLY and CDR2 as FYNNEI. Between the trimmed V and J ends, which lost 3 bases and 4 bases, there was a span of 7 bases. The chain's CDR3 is CASSEIRYEQYF. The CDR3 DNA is TGTGCCAGCAGTGAGATTCGGTACGAGCAGTACTTC.

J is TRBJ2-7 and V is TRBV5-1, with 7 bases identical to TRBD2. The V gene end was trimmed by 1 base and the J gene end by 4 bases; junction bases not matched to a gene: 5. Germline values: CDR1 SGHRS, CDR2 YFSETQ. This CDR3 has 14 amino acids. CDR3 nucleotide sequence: TGCGCCAGCAGCTTGTATGCGGGAGAATACGAGCAGTACTTC. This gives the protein CASSLYAGEYEQYF.

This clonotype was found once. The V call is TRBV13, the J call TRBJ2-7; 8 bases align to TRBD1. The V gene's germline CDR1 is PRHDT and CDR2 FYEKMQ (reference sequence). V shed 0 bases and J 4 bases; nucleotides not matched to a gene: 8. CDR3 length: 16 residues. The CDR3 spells CASSLGYGTGLYEQYF. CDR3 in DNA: TGTGCCAGCAGCTTAGGATATGGGACAGGACTGTACGAGCAGTACTTC.

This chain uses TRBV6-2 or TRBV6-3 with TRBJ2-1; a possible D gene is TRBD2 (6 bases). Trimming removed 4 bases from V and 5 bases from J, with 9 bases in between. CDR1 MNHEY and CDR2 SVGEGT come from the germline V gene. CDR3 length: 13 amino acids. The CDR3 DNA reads TGTGCCAGCAGTTGGGGAGGTCACAATGAGCAGTTCTTC. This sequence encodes CASSWGGHNEQFF.

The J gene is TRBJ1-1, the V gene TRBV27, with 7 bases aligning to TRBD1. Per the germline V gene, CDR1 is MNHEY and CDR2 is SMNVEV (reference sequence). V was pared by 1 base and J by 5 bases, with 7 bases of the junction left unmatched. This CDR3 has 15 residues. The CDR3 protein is CASSLYPQGGTEAFF. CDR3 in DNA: TGTGCCAGCAGTTTATACCCGCAGGGGGGGACTGAAGCTTTCTTT.

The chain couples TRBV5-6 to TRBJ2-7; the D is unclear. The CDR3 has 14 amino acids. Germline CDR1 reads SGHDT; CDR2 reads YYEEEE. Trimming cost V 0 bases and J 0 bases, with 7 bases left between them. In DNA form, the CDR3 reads TGTGCCAGCAGCTTGGAGAGGAACTCCTACGAGCAGTACGTC. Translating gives CASSLERNSYEQYV.

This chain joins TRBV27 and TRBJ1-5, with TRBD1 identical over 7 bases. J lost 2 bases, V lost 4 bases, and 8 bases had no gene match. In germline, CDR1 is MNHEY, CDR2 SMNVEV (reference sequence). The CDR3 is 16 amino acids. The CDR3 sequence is CASSSWTGRGNQPQHF. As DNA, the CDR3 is TGTGCCAGCAGTTCCTGGACAGGAAGAGGCAATCAGCCCCAGCATTTT.

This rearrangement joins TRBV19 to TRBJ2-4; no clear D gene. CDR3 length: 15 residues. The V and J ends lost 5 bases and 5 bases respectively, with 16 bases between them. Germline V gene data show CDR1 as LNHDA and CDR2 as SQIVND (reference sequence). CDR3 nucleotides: TGTGCCAGTAGTGGACGCGCCCAAGCAGAAAACATTCAGTACTTC. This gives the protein CASSGRAQAENIQYF.

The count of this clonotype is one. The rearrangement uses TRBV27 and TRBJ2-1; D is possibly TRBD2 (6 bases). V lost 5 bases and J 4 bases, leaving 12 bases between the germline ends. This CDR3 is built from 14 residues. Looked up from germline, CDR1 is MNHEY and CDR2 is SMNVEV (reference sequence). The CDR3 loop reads CASSPKRVYNEQFF. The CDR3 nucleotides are TGTGCCAGCAGTCCTAAGCGGGTATACAATGAGCAGTTCTTC.